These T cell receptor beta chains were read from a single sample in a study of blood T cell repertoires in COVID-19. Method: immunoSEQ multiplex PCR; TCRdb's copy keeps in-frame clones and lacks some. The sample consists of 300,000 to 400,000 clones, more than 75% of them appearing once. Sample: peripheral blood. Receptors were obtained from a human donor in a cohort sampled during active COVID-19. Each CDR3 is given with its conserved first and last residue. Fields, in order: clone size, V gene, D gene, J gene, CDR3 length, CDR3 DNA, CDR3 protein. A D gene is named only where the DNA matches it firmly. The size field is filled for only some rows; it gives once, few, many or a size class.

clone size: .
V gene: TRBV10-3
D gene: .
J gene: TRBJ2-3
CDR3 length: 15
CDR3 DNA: TGTGCCATCAGTGAGACACAGGGACACACAGATACGCAGTATTTT
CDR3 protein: CAISETQGHTDTQYF

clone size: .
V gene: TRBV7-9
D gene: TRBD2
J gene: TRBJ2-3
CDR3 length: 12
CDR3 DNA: TGTGCCAGCAGGCGGGAGGGAGATACGCAGTATTTT
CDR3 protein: CASRREGDTQYF

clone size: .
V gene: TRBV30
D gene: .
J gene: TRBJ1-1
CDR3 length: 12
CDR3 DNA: TGTGCCTCTCAGGGGCTCCTCACTGAAGCTTTCTTT
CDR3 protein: CASQGLLTEAFF

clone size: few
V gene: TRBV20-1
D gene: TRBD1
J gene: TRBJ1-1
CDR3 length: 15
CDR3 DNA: TGCAGTGCTAGTCTGGGGACAGGGGGCGGCACTGAAGCTTTCTTT
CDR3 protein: CSASLGTGGGTEAFF

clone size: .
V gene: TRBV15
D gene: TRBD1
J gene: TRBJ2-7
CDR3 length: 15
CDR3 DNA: TGTGCCACCAGCAGAGATGGGACAGGGAAGGACGAGCAGTACTTC
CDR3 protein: CATSRDGTGKDEQYF

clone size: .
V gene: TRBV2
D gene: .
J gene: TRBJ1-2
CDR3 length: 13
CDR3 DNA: TGTGCCAGCAATGAGGGGCCTGACTATGGCTACACCTTC
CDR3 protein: CASNEGPDYGYTF

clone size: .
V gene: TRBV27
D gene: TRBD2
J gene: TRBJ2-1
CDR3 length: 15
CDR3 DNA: TGTGCCAGCAGTTTATATCGGGGAGGGCGCAATGAGCAGTTCTTC
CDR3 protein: CASSLYRGGRNEQFF

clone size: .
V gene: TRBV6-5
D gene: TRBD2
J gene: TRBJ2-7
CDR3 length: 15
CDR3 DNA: TGTGCCAGCAGTTACTCCGGGACTAGCGGGTACGAGCAGTACTTC
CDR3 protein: CASSYSGTSGYEQYF

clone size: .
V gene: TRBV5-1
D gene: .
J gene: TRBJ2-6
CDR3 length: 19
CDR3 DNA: TGCGCCAGCACCTCGGGGGATCTCACGAGAGCCTCTGGGGCCAACGTCCTGACTTTC
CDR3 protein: CASTSGDLTRASGANVLTF

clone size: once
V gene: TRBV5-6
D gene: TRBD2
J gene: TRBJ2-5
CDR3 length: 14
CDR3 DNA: TGTGCCAGCAGCCCACCGGGACTACAAGAGACCCAGTACTTC
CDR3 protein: CASSPPGLQETQYF

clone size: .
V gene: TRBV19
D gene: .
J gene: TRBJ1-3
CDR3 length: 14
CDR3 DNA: TGTGCCAGTAGTATCTCCAGGGGACATCGTACCATATATTTT
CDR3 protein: CASSISRGHRTIYF

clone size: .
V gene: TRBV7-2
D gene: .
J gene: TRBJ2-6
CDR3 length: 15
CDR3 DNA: TGTGCCAGCAGCTTGAGAAGCTCTGGGGCCAACGTCCTGACTTTC
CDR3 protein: CASSLRSSGANVLTF

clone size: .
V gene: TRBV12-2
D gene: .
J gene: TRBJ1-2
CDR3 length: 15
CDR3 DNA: TGTGCAAGTCGCTCTAGGGAGGGGAAGAGCTATGGCTACACCTTC
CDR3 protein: CASRSREGKSYGYTF

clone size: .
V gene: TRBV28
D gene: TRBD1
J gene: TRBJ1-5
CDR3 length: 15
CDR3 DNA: TGTGCCAGCAGTCCTGTGGGACAGGGGAATCAGCCCCAGCATTTT
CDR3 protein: CASSPVGQGNQPQHF

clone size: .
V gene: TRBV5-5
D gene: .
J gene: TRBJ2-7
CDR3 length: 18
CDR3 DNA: TGTGCCAGCAGCTTGGAGGTTGGGGCGGGGGCCCCTGCGGGCGAGCAGTACTTC
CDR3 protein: CASSLEVGAGAPAGEQYF

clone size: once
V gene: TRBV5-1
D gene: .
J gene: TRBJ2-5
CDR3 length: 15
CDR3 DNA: TGCGCCAGCAGACAACGGACAGCCGCCCAAGAGACCCAGTACTTC
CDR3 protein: CASRQRTAAQETQYF

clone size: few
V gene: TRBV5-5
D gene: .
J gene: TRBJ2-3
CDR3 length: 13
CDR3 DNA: TGTGCCAGCAGCTTGGGGGATCGACAGTCACGGTATTTT
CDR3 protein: CASSLGDRQSRYF

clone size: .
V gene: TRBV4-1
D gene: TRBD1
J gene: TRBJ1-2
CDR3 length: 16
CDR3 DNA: TGCGCCAGCAGCCAAGTAGGGACAGGGGGCGACTATGGCTACACCTTC
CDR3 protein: CASSQVGTGGDYGYTF

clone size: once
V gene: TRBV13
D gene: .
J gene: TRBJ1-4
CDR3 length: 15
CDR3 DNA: TGTGCCAGCAGCCTGAGGAGGGGAAGTAATGAAAAACTGTTTTTT
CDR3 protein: CASSLRRGSNEKLFF

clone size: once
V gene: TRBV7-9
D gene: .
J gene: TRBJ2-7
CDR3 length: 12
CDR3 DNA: TGTGCCAGCAGCCAAACAGGGAACGAGCAGTACTTC
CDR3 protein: CASSQTGNEQYF

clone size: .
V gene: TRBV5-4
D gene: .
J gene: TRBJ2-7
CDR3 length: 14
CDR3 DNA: TGTGCCAGCAGCTTCAACAGGGCTAAATACGAGCAGTACTTC
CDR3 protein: CASSFNRAKYEQYF

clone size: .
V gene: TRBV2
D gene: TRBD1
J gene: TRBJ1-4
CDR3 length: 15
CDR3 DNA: TGTGCCAGCAGTGATGGAAAGGGGGCGAATGAAAAACTGTTTTTT
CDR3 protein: CASSDGKGANEKLFF

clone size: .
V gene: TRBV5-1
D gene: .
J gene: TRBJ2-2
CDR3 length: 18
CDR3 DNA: TGCGCCAGCAGCTTGGCCCTCACTCGAGGGTCGAACACCGGGGAGCTGTTTTTT
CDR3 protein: CASSLALTRGSNTGELFF

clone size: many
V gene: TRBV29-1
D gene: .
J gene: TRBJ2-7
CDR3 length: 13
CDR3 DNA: TGCAGCGTTGGTAAGACAGCCCTTGGGGAGCAGTACTTC
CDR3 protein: CSVGKTALGEQYF

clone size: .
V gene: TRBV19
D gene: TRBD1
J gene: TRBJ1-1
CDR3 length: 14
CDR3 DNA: TGTGCCAGTACCTACAGGGGAGGACGCACTGAAGCTTTCTTT
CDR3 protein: CASTYRGGRTEAFF

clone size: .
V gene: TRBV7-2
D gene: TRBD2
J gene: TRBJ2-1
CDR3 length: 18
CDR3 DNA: TGTGCCAGCAGCTTGGGACTAGCGGGTAGGAGCTCCTACAATGAGCAGTTCTTC
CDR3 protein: CASSLGLAGRSSYNEQFF

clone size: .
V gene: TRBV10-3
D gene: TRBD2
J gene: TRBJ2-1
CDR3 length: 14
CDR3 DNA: TGTGCCATCAGTACTAGCGGATCCTACAATGAGCAGTTCTTC
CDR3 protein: CAISTSGSYNEQFF

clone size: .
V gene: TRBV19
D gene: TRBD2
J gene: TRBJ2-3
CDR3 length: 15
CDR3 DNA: TGTGCCAGTAGTATTCGCGGGGGTAGCACAGATACGCAGTATTTT
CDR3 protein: CASSIRGGSTDTQYF

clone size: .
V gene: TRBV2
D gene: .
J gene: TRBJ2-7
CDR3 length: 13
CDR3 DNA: TGTGCCAGCAGTCCAGGGGCTTTCTACGAGCAGTACTTC
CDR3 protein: CASSPGAFYEQYF

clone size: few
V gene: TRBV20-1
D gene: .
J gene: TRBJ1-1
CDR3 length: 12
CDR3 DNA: TGCAGTGCTAGTTCAGTGAACACTGAAGCTTTCTTT
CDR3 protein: CSASSVNTEAFF

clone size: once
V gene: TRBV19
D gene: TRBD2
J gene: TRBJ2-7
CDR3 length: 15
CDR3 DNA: TGTGCCAGTAGTATAACTAGCGGGGGGGTATACGAGCAGTACTTC
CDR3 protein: CASSITSGGVYEQYF

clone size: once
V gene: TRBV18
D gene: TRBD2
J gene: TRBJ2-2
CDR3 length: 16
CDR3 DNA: TGTGCCAGCTCACCCACCGGGACTAGCGTCACCGGGGAGCTGTTTTTT
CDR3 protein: CASSPTGTSVTGELFF

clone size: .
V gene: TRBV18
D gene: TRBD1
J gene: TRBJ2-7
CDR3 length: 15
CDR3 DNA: TGTGCCAGCTCATCTAGACAGGGCGGGTCCTACGAGCAGTACTTC
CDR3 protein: CASSSRQGGSYEQYF

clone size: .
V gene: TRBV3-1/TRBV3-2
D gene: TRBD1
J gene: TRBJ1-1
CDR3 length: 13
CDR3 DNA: TGTGCCAGCAGCCAATGGGAGACAGGGGAAGCTTTCTTT
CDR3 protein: CASSQWETGEAFF

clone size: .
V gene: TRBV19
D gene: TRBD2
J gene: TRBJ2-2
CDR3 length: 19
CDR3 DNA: TGTGCCAGTAGTATAAGCCGACTAGCGGGAGGGGCCGGCACCGGGGAGCTGTTTTTT
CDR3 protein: CASSISRLAGGAGTGELFF

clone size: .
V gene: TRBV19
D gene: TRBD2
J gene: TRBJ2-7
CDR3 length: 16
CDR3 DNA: TGTGCCAGTAGTACCCCTCGAACCGGGGGGGACTACGAGCAGTACTTC
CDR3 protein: CASSTPRTGGDYEQYF

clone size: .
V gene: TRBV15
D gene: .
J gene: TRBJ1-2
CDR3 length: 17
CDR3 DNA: TGTGCCACCAGCAGAGTTTACGGTACAGGGATCTTTTATGGCTACACCTTC
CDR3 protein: CATSRVYGTGIFYGYTF

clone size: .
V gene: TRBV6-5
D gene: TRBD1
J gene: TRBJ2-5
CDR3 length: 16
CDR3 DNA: TGTGCCAGCAGTTCCCACGGGACAGGGGGCGGCGAGACCCAGTACTTC
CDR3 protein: CASSSHGTGGGETQYF

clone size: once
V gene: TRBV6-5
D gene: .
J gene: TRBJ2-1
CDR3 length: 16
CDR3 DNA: TGTGCCAGCAGTTACTCAGGCGGGGGCCGAGGGGATGAGCAGTTCTTC
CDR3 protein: CASSYSGGGRGDEQFF

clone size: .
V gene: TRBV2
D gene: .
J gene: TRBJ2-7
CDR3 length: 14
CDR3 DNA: TGTGCCAGCAGTGATTCCGGGACTCCAGGCGAGCAGTACTTC
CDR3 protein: CASSDSGTPGEQYF